This TCR beta chain was sequenced in a study of T-cell memory formation after mild COVID-19. Overall study findings and caveats: Shrinking CD4+ clones were chiefly CM and EM; CD8+ ones were chiefly EMRA.

Barcoded TCR alpha and TCR beta cDNA libraries with UMIs came from 5'RACE using constant-segment primers. TCRdb used MiXCR to reprocess the 5' RACE reads, holding one entry per CDR3 protein. The sample holds roughly 300,000 distinct CDR3 sequences; 15% to 20% are singletons and the top ten take more than 20%. J was trimmed by 6 bases and V by 3 bases; bases with no gene match: 4. CDR3 length equals 14 residues. Concerning this clonotype: What it binds is unknown.

The chain links TRBV12-3 or TRBV12-4 to TRBJ1-4; 7 nucleotides agree with TRBD1. The receptor comes from a man between 18 and 35 years old who had mild COVID-19 (a few samples of this study predate the infection). Cell type and time point are not known. The sample taken for sequencing was PBMCs or a T cell subset sorted from them (not recorded which). CDR3 sequence reads: CASSFDRADEKLFF. CDR3 coding DNA: TGTGCCAGCAGTTTCGACAGGGCCGATGAAAAACTGTTTTTT.